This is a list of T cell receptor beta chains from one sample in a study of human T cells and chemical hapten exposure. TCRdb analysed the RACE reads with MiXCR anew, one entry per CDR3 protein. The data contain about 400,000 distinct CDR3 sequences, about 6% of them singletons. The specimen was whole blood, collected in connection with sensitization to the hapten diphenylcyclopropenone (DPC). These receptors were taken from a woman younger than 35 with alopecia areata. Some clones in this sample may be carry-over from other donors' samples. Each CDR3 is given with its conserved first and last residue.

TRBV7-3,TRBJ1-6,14,CASSLRGPNSPLHF
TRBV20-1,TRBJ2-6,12,CSASSGANVLTF
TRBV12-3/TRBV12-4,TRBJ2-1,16,CASSPVPGTGGNEQFF
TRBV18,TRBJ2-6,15,CASSPLGAGANVLTF
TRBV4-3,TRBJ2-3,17,CASSQGDQITPVNTQYF
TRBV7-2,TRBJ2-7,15,CASSLGGTAAYEQYF
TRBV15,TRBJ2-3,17,CATSREGAVYGTDTQYF
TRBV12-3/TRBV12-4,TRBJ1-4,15,CASSFGGATNEKLFF
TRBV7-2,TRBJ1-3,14,CASSIDRAGNTIYF
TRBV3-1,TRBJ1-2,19,CASSLTRDALSPRDYGYTF
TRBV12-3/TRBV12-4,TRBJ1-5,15,CASSLDRESGQPQHF
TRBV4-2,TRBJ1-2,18,CASSQAAGQPNSNYGYTF
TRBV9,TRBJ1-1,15,CASSSRGNANAEAFF
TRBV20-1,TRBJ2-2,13,CSAEQQNTGELFF
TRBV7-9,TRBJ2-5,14,CASSPRLEQETQYF
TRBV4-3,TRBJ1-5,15,CASSQGRRGNQPQHF
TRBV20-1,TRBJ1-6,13,CSAPGQGYSPLHF